This T cell receptor (beta chain) is from a study of blood T cells in healthy people across ages. The overall study: Per two T cells, template switching captured roughly one barcoded beta molecule.

Next came a second PCR, run for about 6 to 12 cycles, which used a sample-barcoded 5' primer along with a J-beta primer mix. One entry per CDR3 protein results from TCRdb running MiXCR on the 5' RACE reads. This table has approximately 1,100,000 distinct CDR3 sequences, 40% to 50% appearing once. Germline trimming cut 3 bases from V and 2 bases from J; bases unmatched to any gene: 3. This CDR3 has 15 amino acids. Germline CDR1 reads GTSNPN; CDR2 reads SVGIG (reference sequence). Sequenced sample: blood. The TCR was taken from a woman aged 55-69 years in good health. The chain couples TRBV30 to TRBJ2-6; 8 positions match TRBD1. CDR3 DNA: TGTGCCTGGAGGCAGGGGGCAACTGGGGCCAACGTCCTGACTTTC. Its translation: CAWRQGATGANVLTF.